This TCR beta chain was documented in a study of T cell changes during pregnancy in multiple sclerosis. Repertoires were generated with immunoSEQ multiplex PCR, while TCRdb's copy carries only in-frame clones and drops some. Of 55,000 to 70,000 clones detected, about 90% appear once; the ten largest clones hold approximately 1.5%. CDR1 is SNHLY and CDR2 is FYNNEI in the germline V gene. Trimming took 11 bases from V and 4 from J; bases not matched to a gene: 4. The CDR3 consists of 11 residues. The origin of this receptor is a female donor in good health, enrolled as a control in a pregnancy study. Here the sequenced sample was peripheral blood, taken in the third trimester of pregnancy. The chain employs TRBV2 and TRBJ1-2, with TRBD1 matching over 7 bases. The CDR3 DNA reads as TGTGCCGGGACAGTGGTCTATGGCTACACCTTC. Encoded protein: CAGTVVYGYTF.